The clone carrying this T cell receptor (beta chain) appeared a few times. Antigen: not known. Treatment specified: roughly 10-day PBMC culture with coronavirus spike peptide pools or control peptides (ViraFEST assay). The source of the sample is a study of vaccination and CD4 T cells after COVID-19. Sequence data for DNA of cultured CD4+ T cells were generated by the Oncomine TCR Beta short-read assay. TCRdb independently ran MiXCR on the PCR reads; one entry per CDR3 protein. In the table there are around 12,000 distinct CDR3 sequences, around 76% of which are singletons. This specimen was CD4+ T cells from blood, cultured in vitro, taken after SARS-CoV-2 vaccination. The receptor was isolated from a human donor who received a COVID-19 vaccine.

CDR3 residues: CASRGEGGFRNQPQHF. The CDR3 DNA sequence: TGTGCCAGCAGGGGAGAGGGGGGGTTTCGCAATCAGCCCCAGCATTTT. This chain links TRBV6-1 with TRBJ1-5; TRBD1 is a possible D gene (6 bases). V lost 6 bases and J 2 bases, leaving 17 bases between the germline ends. The germline gives CDR1 MNHNS, CDR2 SASEGT. The CDR3 has 16 residues.